The 30 T cell receptor beta chains presented below share a single source sample, sequenced in a study of beta chain features in type 1 diabetes. Study-wide results and caveats: Type 1 diabetes patients had moderately but significantly shorter TCRB CDR3s in all four CD4+ subsets.

Their recognized antigens are unknown. The authors reverse transcribed all of the isolated RNA, so sequencing captured expressed TCRB transcripts. The method was immunoSEQ multiplex PCR; TCRdb's version includes in-frame clones alone and lacks a portion of them. Of more than 300,000 clones listed, approximately 10% are singletons. The source material was central memory CD4+ T cells from blood. The receptors were gathered from a man younger than 40 with type 1 diabetes.

The CDR3 here is CASSRGGRDQPQHF. The CDR3 bases are TGTGCCAGCAGCAGGGGCGGCCGGGATCAGCCCCAGCATTTT. The V and J genes are TRBV5-6 and TRBJ1-5; possible D gene TRBD1, 5 bases. The ends were cut back, 4 bases at V and 5 bases at J, with 13 bases in the middle. The CDR3 is made up of 14 amino acids. CDR1 is SGHDT, CDR2 YYEEEE, per germline.

The chain recombines TRBV27 with TRBJ2-6; 8 nucleotides agree with TRBD1. This CDR3 region has 17 residues. Germline CDR1 MNHEY, CDR2 SMNVEV (reference sequence). The V segment lost 6 bases and the J segment 2 bases; nucleotides outside the gene matches: 9. CDR3 residues: CASSRGTGVAGANVLTF. DNA for the CDR3: TGTGCCAGCAGCCGAGGGACAGGAGTTGCTGGGGCCAACGTCCTGACTTTC. Using reference TRBV27 and TRBJ2-6 for the parts outside the CDR3, the full variable domain is EAQVTQNPRYLITVTGKKLTVTCSQNMNHEYMSWYRQDPGLGLRQIYYSMNVEVTDKGDVPEGYKVSRKEKRNFPLILESPSPNQTSLYFCASSRGTGVAGANVLTFGAGSRLTVL.

This chain joins TRBV19 and TRBJ2-1; D is uncertain. V was trimmed by 1 base and J by 12 bases, leaving 13 bases between them. This CDR3 comprises 13 residues. Germline-derived CDR1 and CDR2 are LNHDA and SQIVND (reference sequence). Here the CDR3 DNA reads TGTGCCAGTAGTATAGGACACCCCACGGGGCAGTTCTTC. This sequence encodes CASSIGHPTGQFF.

The chain has TRBV29-1 and TRBJ1-1; no clear D gene. V dropped 6 bases and J dropped 1 base, with 12 bases sitting between them. CDR1 and CDR2 (germline): SQVTM, ANQGSEA. This CDR3 contains 13 residues. The CDR3 DNA follows: TGCAGCGTCCCCGATCTGGGGAACACTGAAGCTTTCTTT. It codes for CSVPDLGNTEAFF.

This chain joins TRBV6-1 and TRBJ2-3; D is unclear. Germline-derived CDR1 and CDR2 are MNHNS and SASEGT. The CDR3 is 11 amino acids. V lost 6 bases and J 0 bases, leaving 1 base between the germline ends. The DNA of the CDR3 is TGTGCCAGCAGCAGCACAGATACGCAGTATTTT. This sequence encodes CASSSTDTQYF.

This clone has just a few counts. The chain recombines TRBV7-9 with TRBJ1-1; D ambiguous. This CDR3 is built from 14 residues. The germline gives CDR1 SEHNR, CDR2 FQNEAQ (reference sequence). Trimming removed 1 base at V and 0 bases at J, with 6 bases between. The CDR3 DNA is TGTGCCAGCAGCTTAGATGGCATGAACACTGAAGCTTTCTTT. Its protein is CASSLDGMNTEAFF.

The CDR3 DNA reads TGTGCCAGCAGCTTAGAAGCCGGGGAGCTGTTTTTT. Amino acid sequence: CASSLEAGELFF. The rearrangement uses TRBV11-2 and TRBJ2-2; D ambiguous. CDR3 length equals 12 residues. With 0 bases removed from V and 6 bases from J, the gap between germline ends came to 2 bases. Germline CDR1 SGHAT, CDR2 FQNNGV.

This clone was recorded a few times. The chain carries TRBV18 and TRBJ1-1, with D possibly being TRBD1 (6 bases). Trimming took 3 bases from V and 6 from J, leaving 17 bases between them. Germline assignment: CDR1 KGHSH and CDR2 LQKENI. CDR3 length: 15 amino acids. This CDR3 reads CASSPVMSGGPEAFF. CDR3 coding DNA: TGTGCCAGCTCACCTGTAATGTCCGGGGGCCCTGAAGCTTTCTTT.

This clone was seen more than once but under ten times. The gene calls are TRBV28 and TRBJ1-5; TRBD1 aligns across 7 bases. The CDR3 is 14 residues long. V dropped 4 bases and J dropped 8; count of bases not matched to a gene: 8. CDR1 and CDR2 (germline): MDHEN, SYDVKM. The CDR3 bases are TGTGCCAGCAGTTCGGGACAGACAATAGAGCCCCAGCATTTT. Protein sequence: CASSSGQTIEPQHF.

This clone was seen a few times. The chain links TRBV18 to TRBJ1-2; 10 nucleotides agree with TRBD1. After removal of 6 bases from V and 0 bases from J, the junction contained 10 bases not matched to a gene. The CDR3 covers 17 residues. From germline, CDR1 is KGHSH and CDR2 LQKENI. The CDR3 loop is CASSRGTGEATNYGYTF. CDR3 coding DNA: TGTGCCAGCTCCCGAGGGACAGGGGAAGCAACTAACTATGGCTACACCTTC.

The rearrangement links TRBV5-4 to TRBJ1-1; D remains unclear. The CDR3 loop spans 15 amino acids. CDR1 is SGHNT, CDR2 YYREEE, per germline (reference sequence). With 3 bases removed from V and 3 bases from J, the gap between germline ends came to 15 bases. The CDR3 coding sequence is TGTGCCAGCAGCTCCAGGACGGCAGGCGACACTGAAGCTTTCTTT. It yields the protein CASSSRTAGDTEAFF.

This clone was counted at least ten times. The rearrangement links TRBV13 to TRBJ2-1; TRBD2 aligns across 13 bases. With V trimmed by 5 bases and J by 6 bases, 7 bases remained unmatched. Germline V gene lookup returns CDR1 PRHDT and CDR2 FYEKMQ (reference sequence). This CDR3 spans 16 amino acids. The CDR3 loop reads CASSPSRTSGSNEQFF. CDR3 bases: TGTGCCAGCAGCCCCTCCCGGACTAGCGGGAGCAATGAGCAGTTCTTC.

The sample holds a few counts of this clone. At the DNA level, this CDR3 is encoded by other sequences in the same sample as well. V is TRBV6-5 and J is TRBJ2-7, with D perhaps being TRBD1 or TRBD2 (6 bases each). Trimming removed 4 bases from V and 7 bases from J, with 8 bases in between. Germline V lookup: CDR1 MNHEY, CDR2 SVGAGI. The CDR3 sequence is 11 residues long. The CDR3 is CASSLGGEQYF. CDR3 DNA sequence: TGTGCCAGCAGTTTAGGGGGGGAGCAGTACTTC.

The rearrangement uses TRBV9 and TRBJ2-1; either TRBD1 or TRBD2 may supply D (5 bases each). Germline loops: CDR1 SGDLS, CDR2 YYNGEE. V gave up 3 bases and J gave up 6 bases, with 19 bases separating them. This CDR3 has 16 residues. The CDR3 loop is CASSGVGTERGNEQFF. CDR3 nucleotides: TGTGCCAGCAGCGGGGTCGGCACAGAGAGGGGCAATGAGCAGTTCTTC.

In regard to this clone: This sample includes further DNA sequences coding for the same CDR3. The chain employs TRBV2 and TRBJ2-5; the match to TRBD1 covers 8 bases. The CDR3 is 12 residues long. J was trimmed by 5 bases and V by 8 bases; bases with no gene match: 4. In germline, CDR1 is SNHLY, CDR2 FYNNEI. In DNA form, the CDR3 reads TGTGCCAGCTCCCGGGACAGGGAGACCCAGTACTTC. Its protein is CASSRDRETQYF.

This clone was detected only a few times. The chain carries TRBV28 and TRBJ2-7, with 10 bases lining up with TRBD2. Germline assignment: CDR1 MDHEN and CDR2 SYDVKM. The CDR3 is 15 residues long. V lost 4 bases and J lost 3; bases outside the gene matches: 6. The CDR3 spells CASSSVAGGLYEQYF. The CDR3 DNA reads as TGTGCCAGCAGTTCGGTAGCGGGGGGACTCTACGAGCAGTACTTC.

This clone was recorded a few times. The rearrangement uses TRBV4-1 and TRBJ1-4; D unclear. Trimming stripped 7 bases from V and 2 bases from J, with 8 bases between. Germline V CDR1 and CDR2: MGHRA, YSYEKL. This CDR3 is 13 amino acids long. This CDR3 is CASTRDTNEKLFF. In nucleotides, the CDR3 is TGCGCCAGCACTCGGGATACTAATGAAAAACTGTTTTTT.

This chain uses TRBV5-5 with TRBJ1-6; 10 bases map to TRBD1. This CDR3 has 14 residues. Losses at the gene ends were 6 bases for V and 7 bases for J; bases not matched to a gene: 4. Germline values: CDR1 SGHKS, CDR2 YYEKEE (reference sequence). The DNA of the CDR3 is TGTGCCAGCATCCCGGGACAGGGGAATTCACCCCTCCACTTT. This encodes CASIPGQGNSPLHF.

V and J are TRBV4-1 and TRBJ2-7; 9 nucleotides agree with TRBD1. Trimming removed 0 bases from V and 7 bases from J; junction bases left unmatched: 7. From germline, CDR1 is MGHRA and CDR2 YSYEKL. The CDR3 is made up of 15 amino acids. The CDR3 here is CASSQDSRQGEEQYF. In DNA, the CDR3 is TGCGCCAGCAGCCAAGATAGTAGACAGGGGGAAGAGCAGTACTTC.

This clone has ten or more counts. The genes are TRBV10-3 and TRBJ2-5, with D perhaps assigned TRBD1 or TRBD2 (5 bases each). This CDR3 has 13 residues. Per germline, CDR1 ENHRY and CDR2 SYGVKD. V was trimmed by 6 bases and J by 1 base, leaving 9 bases between them. CDR3 protein: CAIRPGPQETQYF. CDR3 in DNA: TGTGCCATCAGGCCGGGACCCCAAGAGACCCAGTACTTC.

V and J are TRBV6-6 and TRBJ1-1, with TRBD1 matching 7 bases. This CDR3 is 15 amino acids long. V lost 2 bases to trimming and J lost 1 base; unmatched junction nucleotides: 4. Germline V lookup: CDR1 MNHNY, CDR2 SVGAGI (reference sequence). For the CDR3, the DNA is TGTGCCAGCAGTTACGGGACAGTCCAGAACACTGAAGCTTTCTTT. Translating it yields CASSYGTVQNTEAFF.

This clone occurred many times. The chain joins TRBV29-1 to TRBJ1-2, with 8 bases fitting TRBD1. The CDR3 is 14 amino acids. With V trimmed by 1 base and J by 4 bases, 5 bases remained unmatched. The germline V gene encodes CDR1 SQVTM and CDR2 ANQGSEA. The CDR3 coding sequence is TGCAGCGTTGAAGCACCGGGACAGGCCTATGGCTACACCTTC. Residues: CSVEAPGQAYGYTF.

This clone has a handful of counts. This chain connects TRBV28 to TRBJ2-7; 9 bases match TRBD2. This CDR3 is 14 amino acids long. CDR1 and CDR2 from the germline V gene are MDHEN and SYDVKM. Trimming took 6 bases from V and 3 from J; bases not matched to a gene: 6. The CDR3 protein is CASSYLAGDYEQYF. CDR3 DNA: TGTGCCAGCAGCTATTTAGCGGGGGACTACGAGCAGTACTTC.

This clone was counted a few times. V is TRBV30 and J is TRBJ1-2; weak D call: TRBD1 (6 bases). V was shortened by 8 bases and J by 1 base, with 11 bases between the two germline ends. This CDR3 is 12 amino acids long. Per the germline V gene, CDR1 is GTSNPN and CDR2 is SVGIG (reference sequence). CDR3 nucleotides: TGTGCCGTAAGGGGGGTTAACTATGGCTACACCTTC. As protein: CAVRGVNYGYTF.

The chain joins TRBV29-1 to TRBJ2-3; no reliable D call. The germline V and J ends were trimmed by 1 base and 4 bases, with 6 bases remaining between them. CDR3 size: 12 residues. Germline V gives CDR1 SQVTM, CDR2 ANQGSEA. The CDR3 loop reads CSVEVASDTQYF. The DNA of the CDR3 is TGCAGCGTTGAAGTGGCGTCAGATACGCAGTATTTT.

This clone appeared a few times. One end of the junction is discordant with germline, which a read error may explain. The chain combines TRBV2 with TRBJ2-7; tentative D call: TRBD1 (6 bases). The CDR3 sequence is 13 residues long. Per germline, CDR1 SNHLY and CDR2 FYNNEI. The CDR3 coding sequence is TGTGCCAGCAGTCCTTCCCAACAGGGAGAGCGGTACTTC. Protein product: CASSPSQQGERYF.

This clone was counted between two and nine times. The chain uses TRBV29-1 and TRBJ2-3, with TRBD1 identical over 9 bases. CDR1 and CDR2 from the germline V gene are SQVTM and ANQGSEA. V lost 7 bases to trimming and J lost 1 base; unmatched junction nucleotides: 9. The CDR3 totals 15 residues. The CDR3 reads CSASKQGAGTDTQYF. The DNA for the CDR3 is TGCAGCGCATCCAAACAGGGGGCCGGCACAGATACGCAGTATTTT.

This chain joins TRBV30 and TRBJ1-1; TRBD1 is a possible D gene (6 bases). This CDR3 comprises 14 residues. Germline-derived CDR1 and CDR2 are GTSNPN and SVGIG (reference sequence). V was pared by 1 base and J by 10 bases, with 19 bases between. The CDR3, as DNA: TGTGCCTGGAGTGAGACCCAGGGGCTACGTGGAGCTTTCTTT. This gives the protein CAWSETQGLRGAFF.

CDR3 sequence reads: CATSREAGQTYGYTF. CDR3 nucleotide sequence: TGTGCCACCAGCAGAGAGGCGGGGCAGACCTATGGCTACACCTTC. This chain uses TRBV15 with TRBJ1-2, with a possible D match to TRBD1 (5 bases). The CDR3 runs 15 residues. Trimming took off 0 bases at V and 4 bases at J, with 12 bases between the two ends. The germline V gene has CDR1 LNHNV and CDR2 YYDKDF (reference sequence). The full variable domain, completed using reference TRBV15 and TRBJ1-2, is DAMVIQNPRYQVTQFGKPVTLSCSQTLNHNVMYWYQQKSSQAPKLLFHYYDKDFNNEADTPDNFQSRRPNTSFCFLDIRSPGLGDTAMYLCATSREAGQTYGYTFGSGTRLTVV.

As concerns this clone: This clone may be a read error of a much larger clone one base away. The chain uses TRBV29-1 and TRBJ2-7; 7 bases are shared with TRBD1. Germline V gene sequence: CDR1 SQVTM, CDR2 ANQGSEA. Unmatched junction bases numbered 6, after V lost 4 bases and J lost 3 bases. CDR3 length: 13 amino acids. Here the CDR3 DNA reads TGCAGCGTTGTTATGTCAGGGGGCTACGAGCAGTACTTC. Translated: CSVVMSGGYEQYF.